The sample holds a few counts of the clone carrying this T cell receptor beta chain. Its antigen remains unknown. This record comes from a study of early T cells in non-severe SARS-CoV-2 infection. Individual cDNA molecules received unique molecular identifiers during library preparation. Each CDR3 protein gets one entry after TCRdb re-called the 5' RACE reads with MiXCR. The sample gives tens of thousands of distinct CDR3 sequences, roughly 9.4% of which show up once; about 5.3% is in the top ten. Study-level findings and limits: There was a bias toward anti-spike CD8 responses in VDJdb matching, which missed private and CD4 specificities.

Germline CDR1 is MNHEY and CDR2 is SVGAGI. Deletions cut 6 bases from V and 1 base from J, with 12 bases between. The CDR3 length is 14 residues. The source was whole blood, collected at baseline. The rearrangement uses TRBV6-5 and TRBJ1-1; D call uncertain. The receptor comes from an adult who was a healthcare worker with PCR-confirmed SARS-CoV-2 infection or an uninfected control (not recorded which). For the CDR3, the DNA is TGTGCCAGCAGCTCGGGCTGGGGGAACACTGAAGCTTTCTTT. It is translated as CASSSGWGNTEAFF.